A selection of T cell receptor beta chains follows, all from one sample in a study of blood T cell repertoires in COVID-19. Assay: immunoSEQ multiplex PCR; the TCRdb copy retains only in-frame clones and omits some. The profile covers fewer than 150,000 clones, with about 86% appearing a single time and about 4.1% taken by the ten largest. The sample consisted of peripheral blood. These receptors all stem from a woman between 35 and 50 years old with acute or convalescent COVID-19. Both conserved end residues are part of each CDR3. D genes are given only for firm matches. Clone size, where shown, is once, few, many, or a class for clones that have expanded.

abundance	v_gene	j_gene	d_gene	CDR3nt	CDR3aa
once	TRBV2	TRBJ1-1	.	TGTGCCAGCAGCCCACGTGTGAGTATTCCTGAAGCTTTCTTT	CASSPRVSIPEAFF
.	TRBV11-2	TRBJ1-6	.	TGTGCCAGCAGCCCGGGACTCAATTCACCCCTCCACTTT	CASSPGLNSPLHF
once	TRBV10-3	TRBJ2-3	.	TGTGCCATCAGTCTACAGGGAGGCACAGATACGCAGTATTTT	CAISLQGGTDTQYF
.	TRBV9	TRBJ2-5	.	TGTGCCAGCAGCGTAGGGTACTACCAAGAGACCCAGTACTTC	CASSVGYYQETQYF
once	TRBV5-1	TRBJ1-1	.	TGCGCCAGCAGCTTGAATTACGGTAACACTGAAGCTTTCTTT	CASSLNYGNTEAFF
few	TRBV10-3	TRBJ2-5	.	TGTGCCATCAGTGAGGGGAGAGCTCAAGAGACCCAGTACTTC	CAISEGRAQETQYF
.	TRBV2	TRBJ2-3	TRBD1	TGTGCCAGCACTCCTACCGGGACAGGGTACACAGATACGCAGTATTTT	CASTPTGTGYTDTQYF
once	TRBV29-1	TRBJ2-5	.	TGCAGCGGACTCGAGAAAGAGACCCAGTACTTC	CSGLEKETQYF
.	TRBV9	TRBJ1-3	TRBD1	TGTGCCAGCAGCCCTCTTCAGGGGGCAATCGCTGGAAACACCATATATTTT	CASSPLQGAIAGNTIYF
.	TRBV7-2	TRBJ1-6	.	TGTGCCAGCAGCTCCCGGGGTAATTCACCCCTCCACTTT	CASSSRGNSPLHF
once	TRBV4-1	TRBJ2-1	.	TGCGCCAGCCTGACGGAGGGGGGGGCGGGAAATGAGCAGTTCTTC	CASLTEGGAGNEQFF
.	TRBV5-1	TRBJ2-1	TRBD1	TGCGCCAGCAGCGGGCGACAGGGGTCCTACAATGAGCAGTTCTTC	CASSGRQGSYNEQFF
.	TRBV12-3/TRBV12-4	TRBJ1-6	.	TGTGCCAGCAGTTTCTCTGAGAATTCACCCCTCCACTTT	CASSFSENSPLHF
.	TRBV27	TRBJ2-6	.	TGTGCCAGCACCTCGGGTCTTTCTGGGGCCAACGTCCTGACTTTC	CASTSGLSGANVLTF
.	TRBV6-1	TRBJ2-7	TRBD2	TGTGCCAGCAGTGGCCCTTCCGCGGGAGGGCCCTACGAGCAGTACTTC	CASSGPSAGGPYEQYF
.	TRBV7-9	TRBJ1-3	.	TGTGCCAGCAGCTCTGACAACTTCTCTGGAAACACCATATATTTT	CASSSDNFSGNTIYF
.	TRBV30	TRBJ2-7	TRBD1	TGTGCCTGGAAAGCGTCCGGGACAGCGGTCGGGCAGTACTTC	CAWKASGTAVGQYF
.	TRBV27	TRBJ2-7	.	TGTGCCAGCAGTTTTACTGCAGGGTTCGAGCAGTACTTC	CASSFTAGFEQYF
.	TRBV19	TRBJ2-7	TRBD1	TGTGCCAGTAGAGACAGGGTCTCCTACGAGCAGTACTTC	CASRDRVSYEQYF
.	TRBV2	TRBJ2-1	.	TGTGCCAGCAGACCCGCGGGGCCTAGCTCCTACAATGAGCAGTTCTTC	CASRPAGPSSYNEQFF
.	TRBV18	TRBJ2-7	TRBD1	TGTGCCAGCTCAGAGACAGGGGGCCCGTACGAGCAGTACTTC	CASSETGGPYEQYF
.	TRBV11-2	TRBJ1-2	.	TGTGCCAGCAGTCAAAACAGGGTCCCCTATGGCTACACCTTC	CASSQNRVPYGYTF
.	TRBV5-5	TRBJ2-2	TRBD2	TGTGCCAGCAGCACCGGACTAGCGGGAGGGCCCACCGGGGAGCTGTTTTTT	CASSTGLAGGPTGELFF
.	TRBV19	TRBJ1-2	TRBD1	TGTGCCAGTAGTATGTTACCGGGACAGCCTAACTATGGCTACACCTTC	CASSMLPGQPNYGYTF
.	TRBV7-9	TRBJ2-2	.	TGTGCCCCCACAAGGGGAACCGGGGAGCTGTTTTTT	CAPTRGTGELFF
.	TRBV6-5	TRBJ2-1	TRBD2	TGTGCCAGCAGACCACATGGACTAGCGGACTATGAGCAGTTCTTC	CASRPHGLADYEQFF
once	TRBV6-1	TRBJ1-4	.	TGTGCCAGCAGTCTTAATGAAAAACTGTTTTTT	CASSLNEKLFF
.	TRBV4-1	TRBJ1-3	TRBD1	TGCGCCAGCAGCCAAGATGGAACAGGGGACACCATATATTTT	CASSQDGTGDTIYF
.	TRBV6-4	TRBJ2-6	.	TGTGCCAGCAGCCAAGGAGGTCCTGGGGCCAACGTCCTGACTTTC	CASSQGGPGANVLTF
once	TRBV7-9	TRBJ1-2	.	TGTGCCAGCAGCTTACCAAAACAGGATCACGTCATCTATGGCTACACCTTC	CASSLPKQDHVIYGYTF
.	TRBV18	TRBJ2-2	.	TGTGCCAGCTCACCGAGGGCCGTCGGGGCGAACACCGGGGAGCTGTTTTTT	CASSPRAVGANTGELFF
.	TRBV28	TRBJ1-2	.	TGTGCCAGTAACGGACAGAACTATGGCTACACCTTC	CASNGQNYGYTF
.	TRBV14	TRBJ2-1	TRBD2	TGTGCCAGCAGCGCACCGGGACTAGTCATATATCATTCCTCCTACAATGAGCAGTTCTTC	CASSAPGLVIYHSSYNEQFF
.	TRBV5-6	TRBJ1-2	.	TGTGCCAGCAGCTCTTCAGGGTACGGCTATGGCTACACCTTC	CASSSSGYGYGYTF
.	TRBV7-3	TRBJ1-1	TRBD1	TGTGCCAGCAGCTTAAGAGACAGGGGGAACACTGAAGCTTTCTTT	CASSLRDRGNTEAFF
.	TRBV7-7	TRBJ2-1	.	TGTGCTAGCAGTTCCCGGGTCGGGAATGAGCAGTTCTTC	CASSSRVGNEQFF
.	TRBV27	TRBJ1-1	TRBD1	TGTGCCAGCCGGAACCGGGACAGATTGAACACTGAAGCTTTCTTT	CASRNRDRLNTEAFF